Below are 28 T cell receptor beta chains sequenced from a single sample in a study of T-cell memory formation after mild COVID-19. TCRdb re-called the 5' RACE reads through MiXCR, storing one row per CDR3 protein. The sample shows 250,000 to 300,000 distinct CDR3 sequences, roughly 16% of them seen only once. Sequenced: PBMCs or a T cell subset sorted from them (not recorded which). The receptors were gathered from a man in his late teens or twenties who had mild COVID-19 (a few samples of this study predate the infection). Cell type and time point are not known.

This clonotype was seen a handful of times. V and J are TRBV6-2 or TRBV6-3 and TRBJ2-7, with D perhaps TRBD1 (5 bases). Germline V CDR1 and CDR2: MNHEY, SVGEGT. The CDR3 is 14 amino acids. V lost 4 bases and J lost 0, with 10 bases in between. CDR3 nucleotide sequence: TGTGCCAGCAGTTGGTCAGGGAACTCCTACGAGCAGTACGTC. Encoded protein: CASSWSGNSYEQYV.

On this clonotype itself: A read error may produce the germline difference seen at one junction end. The chain is built from TRBV5-5 and TRBJ1-6; D call uncertain. The CDR3 length is 12 residues. The germline gives CDR1 SGHKS, CDR2 YYEKEE (reference sequence). The CDR3 DNA reads TGTGCCAGCAGGATAACCAATTCACCCATCCACTTT. The encoded protein is CASRITNSPIHF.

The chain recombines TRBV25-1 with TRBJ2-5; 9 bases fit TRBD1. The V gene end was trimmed by 2 bases and the J gene end by 7 bases; junction bases not matched to a gene: 14. CDR1 is MGHDK, CDR2 SYGVNS, per germline. This CDR3 region has 17 residues. CDR3 nucleotide sequence: TGTGCCAGCAGTGAAACCGGGACAGGGAGGTTCCGGTGGACCCAGTACTTC. It translates to CASSETGTGRFRWTQYF.

This clonotype was found a few times. The chain employs TRBV5-1 and TRBJ2-3; either TRBD1 or TRBD2 may fit D (5 bases each). The CDR3 is 16 residues long. The ends were cut back, 0 bases at V and 5 bases at J, with 16 bases in the middle. From germline, CDR1 is SGHRS and CDR2 YFSETQ. The CDR3 region is CASSLENRPRGDTQYF. CDR3 bases: TGCGCCAGCAGCTTGGAGAACAGGCCCCGGGGAGATACGCAGTATTTT.

The chain is built from TRBV29-1 and TRBJ2-2, with a weak D call TRBD2 (5 bases). Germline V lookup: CDR1 SQVTM, CDR2 ANQGSEA. V dropped 1 base and J dropped 6 bases, with 9 bases sitting between them. The CDR3 sequence is 13 residues long. The CDR3 sequence is CSVEGVSAGELFF. As DNA, the CDR3 is TGCAGCGTTGAAGGAGTTAGCGCCGGGGAGCTGTTTTTT.

Ten or more counts support this clonotype. The gene calls are TRBV7-7 and TRBJ1-1, with no clear D. V was cut by 1 base and J by 2 bases, with 5 bases left in between. This CDR3 is 13 amino acids long. Per germline, CDR1 SSHAT and CDR2 FNYEAQ (reference sequence). CDR3 in amino acids: CASSLDSNTEAFF. As DNA, the CDR3 is TGTGCCAGCAGCTTAGACTCAAACACTGAAGCTTTCTTT.

The rearrangement uses TRBV5-1 and TRBJ2-7, with 14 bases fitting TRBD2. The CDR3 sequence is 16 residues long. The J segment lost 3 bases and the V segment lost 3 bases, leaving 5 bases of the junction unmatched. Germline V lookup: CDR1 SGHRS, CDR2 YFSETQ. The chain's CDR3 is CASSSTSGGANYEQYF. DNA of the CDR3: TGCGCCAGCAGCTCGACTAGCGGGGGGGCAAACTACGAGCAGTACTTC.

In this sample, this clonotype turned up a few times. Just one base apart from a much larger clone, this may be a read error. This rearrangement joins TRBV15 to TRBJ2-1, with TRBD1 identical over 12 bases. Germline lookup yields CDR1 LNHNV and CDR2 YYDKDF (reference sequence). This CDR3 spans 14 amino acids. Trimming at V came to 5 bases and at J to 6 bases, leaving 2 bases not matched to a gene. The DNA of the CDR3 is TGTGCCACCAGCCGGGACAGGGGGCCCAATGAGCAGTTCTTC. It codes for CATSRDRGPNEQFF.

The chain couples TRBV19 to TRBJ2-7; no clear D gene. V dropped 0 bases and J dropped 9 bases, with 18 bases sitting between them. The CDR3 runs to 15 residues. CDR1 is LNHDA and CDR2 is SQIVND in the germline V gene (reference sequence). DNA of the CDR3: TGTGCCAGTAGTATAGAGTCGGCAAATCGCCTCGGGCAGTACTTC. It is translated as CASSIESANRLGQYF. Looking up the rest from reference TRBV19 and TRBJ2-7 gives the full variable domain: DGGITQSPKYLFRKEGQNVTLSCEQNLNHDAMYWYRQDPGQGLRLIYYSQIVNDFQKGDIAEGYSVSREKKESFPLTVTSAQKNPTAFYLCASSIESANRLGQYFGPGTRLTVT.

This clonotype was counted between two and nine times. The rearrangement links TRBV27 to TRBJ2-1; the D call may be TRBD1 or TRBD2 (6 bases each). The germline V and J ends were trimmed by 3 bases and 3 bases, with 12 bases remaining between them. CDR3 length equals 15 residues. Germline V gene lookup returns CDR1 MNHEY and CDR2 SMNVEV (reference sequence). This CDR3 is CASSFNRGLYNEQFF. CDR3 DNA sequence: TGTGCCAGCAGTTTCAACCGGGGGCTCTACAATGAGCAGTTCTTC.

The table lists this clonotype with many counts. This chain connects TRBV24-1 to TRBJ2-1; TRBD1 aligns across 8 bases. J lost 4 bases, V lost 3 bases, and 10 bases had no gene match. This CDR3 contains 17 residues. CDR1 is KGHDR and CDR2 is SFDVKD in the germline V gene. CDR3 sequence (DNA): TGTGCCACCAGTGATATAACCCAGGGGGCAGATTACAATGAGCAGTTCTTC. Translation: CATSDITQGADYNEQFF.

The gene calls are TRBV7-2 and TRBJ2-3; D may be TRBD1 or TRBD2 (6 bases each). Looked up from germline, CDR1 is SGHTA and CDR2 is FQGNSA. Deletions cut 1 base from V and 2 bases from J, with 10 bases between. This CDR3 region has 15 residues. DNA for the CDR3: TGTGCCAGCAGCTTAGGGGGGGCCCTCACAGATACGCAGTATTTT. This translates into CASSLGGALTDTQYF.

This clonotype was recorded a few times. This chain links TRBV4-1 with TRBJ2-5; 8 positions agree with TRBD2. Germline lookup yields CDR1 MGHRA and CDR2 YSYEKL. The CDR3 runs to 16 residues. V shed 2 bases, J shed 4 bases, and the junction held 9 bases outside the gene matches. CDR3: CASSQSGLAVSETQYF. The CDR3 bases are TGCGCCAGCAGCCAATCTGGACTAGCAGTTTCAGAGACCCAGTACTTC.

There are many counts of this clonotype. A much larger clone differs from this one at a single base, so this may be a read error. The J gene is TRBJ2-2, the V gene TRBV6-2 or TRBV6-3; D gene uncertain. The germline V gene encodes CDR1 MNHEY and CDR2 SVGEGT. The CDR3 has 13 residues. Trimming cost V 2 bases and J 3 bases, with 4 bases left between them. CDR3 in amino acids: CASSYRDTGELFF. CDR3 DNA sequence: TGTGCCAGCAGTTACAGGGACACCGGGGAGCTGTTTTTT.

This clonotype has a handful of counts. This chain links TRBV7-2 with TRBJ2-3; TRBD2 matches at 8 bases. The length of the CDR3 is 14 residues. Germline V CDR1 and CDR2: SGHTA, FQGNSA. V gave up 1 base and J gave up 8 bases; unmatched junction bases: 5. The CDR3 DNA follows: TGTGCCAGCAGCTTAGTCGGACTAGCCAGTACGCAGTATTTT. Translation gives CASSLVGLASTQYF.

The sample holds a few counts of this clonotype. The chain recombines TRBV12-3 or TRBV12-4 with TRBJ2-7; D remains ambiguous. Trimming took 8 bases from V and 3 from J, leaving 8 bases between them. The length of the CDR3 is 11 residues. The CDR3 spells CASGNYYEQYF. The CDR3 DNA reads TGTGCCAGCGGTAATTACTACGAGCAGTACTTC.

This clonotype was recorded a few times. This rearrangement joins TRBV7-9 to TRBJ2-7; the match to TRBD1 covers 9 bases. CDR3 length: 18 amino acids. The germline gives CDR1 SEHNR, CDR2 FQNEAQ (reference sequence). The J segment lost 2 bases and the V segment lost 4 bases, leaving 15 bases of the junction unmatched. The CDR3 bases are TGTGCCAGCAGCTCCCCACCCGGCGGGACAGGGAGCGCCTACGAGCAGTACTTC. It codes for CASSSPPGGTGSAYEQYF.

This clonotype has just a few counts. V gene TRBV19 combines with J gene TRBJ2-2, with TRBD2 as a possible D gene (5 bases). V was trimmed by 6 bases and J by 0 bases, leaving 11 bases between them. CDR1 and CDR2 from the germline V gene are LNHDA and SQIVND (reference sequence). The CDR3 runs 15 residues. In nucleotides, the CDR3 is TGTGCCAGTAGGCCCGCGGGCACGAACACCGGGGAGCTGTTTTTT. Translation gives CASRPAGTNTGELFF.

Only a few counts were recorded for this clonotype. V gene TRBV29-1 combines with J gene TRBJ1-4; tentatively, D is TRBD1 (5 bases). Per the germline V gene, CDR1 is SQVTM and CDR2 is ANQGSEA. This CDR3 comprises 13 residues. V lost 7 bases and J lost 5, with 14 bases in between. CDR3 in amino acids: CSAAQGTNEKLFF. Here the CDR3 DNA reads TGCAGCGCCGCTCAGGGAACCAATGAAAAACTGTTTTTT.

The V call is TRBV6-6, the J call TRBJ2-3; D uncertain. Trimming took off 8 bases at V and 3 bases at J, with 6 bases between the two ends. The CDR3 contains 11 residues. Per germline, CDR1 MNHNY and CDR2 SVGAGI (reference sequence). The CDR3 sequence: CASRLTDTQYF. The CDR3 bases are TGTGCCAGCCGACTTACAGATACGCAGTATTTT.

The rearrangement joins TRBV20-1 to TRBJ2-3, with D tentatively TRBD1 (6 bases). CDR1 is DFQATT and CDR2 is SNEGSKA in the germline V gene (reference sequence). The length of the CDR3 is 15 residues. The V end lost 5 bases, the J end lost 2 bases, and 17 bases lay between the germline ends. CDR3 protein: CSAHQGQGPTDTQYF. The CDR3 DNA reads as TGCAGTGCTCACCAGGGGCAGGGCCCCACAGATACGCAGTATTTT.

This clonotype was counted between two and nine times. This chain joins TRBV28 and TRBJ1-2, with D perhaps TRBD1 (5 bases). V shed 5 bases and J shed 8 bases, with 21 bases lying between them. Per germline, CDR1 MDHEN and CDR2 SYDVKM. There are 15 residues in the CDR3. CDR3 sequence reads: CASSIGRQRGKGYTF. CDR3 bases: TGTGCCAGCAGTATTGGCAGGCAGCGGGGGAAGGGCTACACCTTC.

The rearrangement uses TRBV11-2 and TRBJ2-1, with D perhaps TRBD2 (6 bases). This CDR3 spans 16 amino acids. Looked up from germline, CDR1 is SGHAT and CDR2 is FQNNGV. Trimming left V 0 bases short and J 3 bases short, with 12 bases between. The CDR3 loop reads CASSLEVQGLYNEQFF. CDR3 in DNA: TGTGCCAGCAGCTTAGAGGTCCAGGGACTCTACAATGAGCAGTTCTTC. The variable domain in full, completed from reference TRBV11-2 and TRBJ2-1, reads EAGVAQSPRYKIIEKRQSVAFWCNPISGHATLYWYQQILGQGPKLLIQFQNNGVVDDSQLPKDRFSAERLKGVDSTLKIQPAKLEDSAVYLCASSLEVQGLYNEQFFGPGTRLTVL.

This clonotype has a handful of counts. The chain couples TRBV4-1 to TRBJ1-6; unclear D gene. This CDR3 has 14 residues. Germline values: CDR1 MGHRA, CDR2 YSYEKL. V lost 4 bases and J 7 bases, leaving 11 bases between the germline ends. CDR3 nucleotide sequence: TGCGCCAGCAGCCGTCCTTTCTCAAATTCACCCCTCCACTTT. It translates to CASSRPFSNSPLHF.

The chain combines TRBV5-1 with TRBJ2-3, with D tentatively TRBD1 (6 bases). The germline V and J ends were trimmed by 2 bases and 2 bases, with 15 bases remaining between them. The germline CDR1 and CDR2 sequences are SGHRS and YFSETQ. The CDR3 loop spans 16 amino acids. The CDR3 loop reads CASSLGGSRNTDTQYF. CDR3 DNA sequence: TGCGCCAGCAGCTTAGGGGGATCCAGAAACACAGATACGCAGTATTTT.

The rearrangement uses TRBV29-1 and TRBJ1-1; a possible D gene is TRBD1 (5 bases). The CDR3 runs 12 residues. Trimming shortened V by 0 bases and J by 6 bases, and 8 bases separated the two germline ends. Germline loops: CDR1 SQVTM, CDR2 ANQGSEA. This CDR3 reads CSVEEGRAEAFF. The CDR3 bases are TGCAGCGTTGAAGAAGGCAGGGCTGAAGCTTTCTTT.

This clonotype was found a few times. The genes are TRBV20-1 and TRBJ1-2; D is unresolved. Germline-derived CDR1 and CDR2 are DFQATT and SNEGSKA (reference sequence). The V end lost 3 bases, the J end lost 4 bases, and 9 bases lay between the germline ends. This CDR3 has 12 amino acids. CDR3 DNA sequence: TGCAGTGCTAGCGACCCCATCTATGGCTACACCTTC. It is translated as CSASDPIYGYTF.

The CDR3 DNA reads TGCGCCAGCAGCCAAGATGGTCTTATCGACAGGATCGAATCACCCCTCCACTTT. Protein product: CASSQDGLIDRIESPLHF. The gene calls are TRBV4-1 and TRBJ1-6; tentatively, D is TRBD1 (6 bases). Trimming removed 0 bases at V and 10 bases at J, with 22 bases between. CDR1 is MGHRA, CDR2 YSYEKL, per germline. This CDR3 has 18 amino acids.